These T cell receptor beta chains were read from a single sample in a study of blood T cell repertoires in COVID-19. The data were produced by immunoSEQ multiplex PCR, yet TCRdb's version contains in-frame clones alone and is incomplete. Among more than 150,000 clones, around 80% were seen once, and the ten largest hold roughly 6.8%. The sample comprised peripheral blood. All receptors come from a human donor in a cohort sampled during active COVID-19. The CDR3 runs from the conserved cysteine through the conserved F or W. The order of the fields is CDR3 DNA, CDR3 protein, clone size, J gene, V gene, D gene. D genes are given only for firm matches. The size field is filled for only some rows; it gives once, few, many or a size class.

DNA: TGTGCCAGCAGTGTGTCCCAGGGGGCGTTCAATGAGCAGTTCTTC
CDR3: CASSVSQGAFNEQFF
size: NA
J: TRBJ2-1
V: TRBV6-4
D: TRBD1

DNA: TGTGCCAGCAGCCCAAGAAGGGGGGGGATCCATCTCTCCTACGAGCAGTACTTC
CDR3: CASSPRRGGIHLSYEQYF
size: NA
J: TRBJ2-7
V: TRBV3-1/TRBV3-2
D: NA

DNA: TGTGCCAGTATGTCAGGACAGGGGGCGGCTGGGGCCAACGTCCTGACTTTC
CDR3: CASMSGQGAAGANVLTF
size: NA
J: TRBJ2-6
V: TRBV19
D: TRBD1

DNA: TGTGCCAGCAGCGATCGGACACCCGGGGCTTTCTTT
CDR3: CASSDRTPGAFF
size: NA
J: TRBJ1-1
V: TRBV7-9
D: NA

DNA: TGTGCCAGACGAAAGGGACAGACTAATCCATCCTACGAGCAGTACTTC
CDR3: CARRKGQTNPSYEQYF
size: NA
J: TRBJ2-7
V: TRBV19
D: TRBD1

DNA: TGTGCCAGCAGTGAAACGACAGGGGACTATGGCTACACCTTC
CDR3: CASSETTGDYGYTF
size: NA
J: TRBJ1-2
V: TRBV2
D: TRBD1

DNA: TGCGCCAGCAGCCAAGAGGGAGGTGGGGCCAACGTCCTGACTTTC
CDR3: CASSQEGGGANVLTF
size: NA
J: TRBJ2-6
V: TRBV4-1
D: NA

DNA: TGTGCCAGCAGCCAAGATGATTTGGCAGAAACTGAAGCTTTCTTT
CDR3: CASSQDDLAETEAFF
size: NA
J: TRBJ1-1
V: TRBV4-2
D: NA

DNA: TGTGCCAGTAGTATAAACAGAAGAGATACGCAGTATTTT
CDR3: CASSINRRDTQYF
size: NA
J: TRBJ2-3
V: TRBV19
D: NA

DNA: TGTGCCAGCAGCCAAGATCCCGTGGTATCTAGCGGGGGGGTCGAGCAGTACTTC
CDR3: CASSQDPVVSSGGVEQYF
size: NA
J: TRBJ2-7
V: TRBV4-2
D: TRBD2

DNA: TGTGCCAGTAGTATCGATCAACTCCGGGAAAAACTGTTTTTT
CDR3: CASSIDQLREKLFF
size: NA
J: TRBJ1-4
V: TRBV19
D: NA

DNA: TGTGCCAGCAGCCTCAGACAGGAACTAGATACGCAGTATTTT
CDR3: CASSLRQELDTQYF
size: NA
J: TRBJ2-3
V: TRBV9
D: NA

DNA: TGTGCCATCAGTGGGACAGGGTTTGAAAAACTGTTTTTT
CDR3: CAISGTGFEKLFF
size: once
J: TRBJ1-4
V: TRBV10-3
D: TRBD1

DNA: TGCAGTGCCTCGGTCGACTATGGCTACACCTTC
CDR3: CSASVDYGYTF
size: NA
J: TRBJ1-2
V: TRBV20-1
D: NA

DNA: TGTGCCAGCAGTACAGGAGGGGATCAGTTCTTC
CDR3: CASSTGGDQFF
size: NA
J: TRBJ2-1
V: TRBV6-6
D: NA

DNA: TGCGCCAGCAGCCAAGGGGGAAGCTTACAGGGTGGTTTCTATGGCTACACCTTC
CDR3: CASSQGGSLQGGFYGYTF
size: NA
J: TRBJ1-2
V: TRBV4-1
D: NA

DNA: TGTGCCAGCAGCAGAACAGGGGTCTGGGGTGAGCAGTTCTTC
CDR3: CASSRTGVWGEQFF
size: few
J: TRBJ2-1
V: TRBV5-8
D: TRBD1

DNA: TGTGCTAGTGGTTTGGTACCCCCTCTCTACGGGGGGGGATACGAGCAGTACTTC
CDR3: CASGLVPPLYGGGYEQYF
size: NA
J: TRBJ2-7
V: TRBV12-5
D: TRBD2

DNA: TGTGCCAGCAGCCCCCGGACAGGGGGCGGTAGTGAAAAACTGTTTTTT
CDR3: CASSPRTGGGSEKLFF
size: NA
J: TRBJ1-4
V: TRBV9
D: TRBD1

DNA: TGTGCCAGCAGCCGAGGACGGCAGGGGCAAGAGACCCAGTACTTC
CDR3: CASSRGRQGQETQYF
size: NA
J: TRBJ2-5
V: TRBV5-8
D: NA

DNA: TGTGCCAGCAGTCCAACAGGGGATGGCGGTTATGGCTACACCTTC
CDR3: CASSPTGDGGYGYTF
size: NA
J: TRBJ1-2
V: TRBV6-5
D: TRBD1

DNA: TGTGCCAGCAGGGAACAGGGGAGAGAGACCCAGTACTTC
CDR3: CASREQGRETQYF
size: NA
J: TRBJ2-5
V: TRBV13
D: TRBD1

DNA: TGCGCCAGCAGCTCAGACGGGACACCGAACACTGAAGCTTTCTTT
CDR3: CASSSDGTPNTEAFF
size: NA
J: TRBJ1-1
V: TRBV4-1
D: NA

DNA: TGTGCCAGCAGCCGTGCGGGCTCCTACAATGAGCAGTTCTTC
CDR3: CASSRAGSYNEQFF
size: once
J: TRBJ2-1
V: TRBV6-6
D: NA

DNA: TGTGCCTGGAGTGGTGGGAGCTCCTACAATGAGCAGTTCTTC
CDR3: CAWSGGSSYNEQFF
size: NA
J: TRBJ2-1
V: TRBV30
D: NA

DNA: TGTGCCAGCAGCTTAGTAGGAGGACGGAGCAATCAGCCCCAGCATTTT
CDR3: CASSLVGGRSNQPQHF
size: NA
J: TRBJ1-5
V: TRBV7-2
D: NA

DNA: TGTGCCAGCAGCGCCACGGGGTCTTCTAACTATGGCTACACCTTC
CDR3: CASSATGSSNYGYTF
size: NA
J: TRBJ1-2
V: TRBV9
D: NA

DNA: TGTGCCAGCGGGGCTGCTATGAACACTGAAGCTTTCTTT
CDR3: CASGAAMNTEAFF
size: NA
J: TRBJ1-1
V: TRBV2
D: NA

DNA: TGTGCCAGCAGCTCGGGACAGGGGGCGTACGAGCAGTACTTC
CDR3: CASSSGQGAYEQYF
size: NA
J: TRBJ2-7
V: TRBV7-6
D: TRBD1

DNA: TGTGCCAGCAGTTACTCTAGGGGGCATCGGTCCTACGAGCAGTACTTC
CDR3: CASSYSRGHRSYEQYF
size: NA
J: TRBJ2-7
V: TRBV6-5
D: TRBD1